The clone carrying this T cell receptor (beta chain) has a handful of counts. Its antigen is unknown. This specimen belongs to a study of blood T cells in healthy people across ages. Study in general: About one barcoded beta molecule per two T cells was captured by template switching. Whole-study results and caveats: Measured against age, TCR beta diversity per million T cells decreased in a roughly linear manner. The lack of PBMC sorting stopped any conclusive naive versus antigen-experienced comparison.

V lost 3 bases to trimming and J lost 4 bases; unmatched junction nucleotides: 7. CDR3 length: 15 amino acids. Germline V gene lookup returns CDR1 SGHKS and CDR2 YYEKEE (reference sequence). Sample-barcoded 5' priming and a J-beta primer mix drove a second PCR of about 7 to 11 cycles. Each TCR beta cDNA got a 12-nucleotide random molecular identifier. TCRdb recomputed calls from the 5' RACE reads with MiXCR, one row per CDR3 protein. The sample holds roughly 1.9 million distinct CDR3 sequences, 35% to 50% seen once. The chain joins TRBV5-5 to TRBJ2-3; 8 nucleotides line up with TRBD2. Sequences were obtained from blood. The sequence came from a human donor in good health. In nucleotides, the CDR3 is TGTGCCAGCAGCTACCGACTAGCGATCCCAGATACGCAGTATTTT. This codes for CASSYRLAIPDTQYF.